One sample yielded the 32 T cell receptor beta chains listed below, sequenced in a study of blood T cell repertoires in COVID-19. The table came from immunoSEQ multiplex PCR; TCRdb's copy has only in-frame clones and leaves some out. Counted here are some 80,000 clones, over 70% occurring once; the ten biggest clones make up around 12%. What was sequenced was peripheral blood. The receptors originated from a woman aged 40 to 49 with active or convalescent COVID-19.

The V call is TRBV18, the J call TRBJ2-1; 8 nucleotides align to TRBD1. CDR1 is KGHSH, CDR2 LQKENI, per germline. V dropped 2 bases and J dropped 2; count of bases not matched to a gene: 5. This CDR3 has 16 residues. In DNA form, the CDR3 reads TGTGCCAGCTCACCATTGGGACAGGCGACCTACAATGAGCAGTTCTTC. Amino acid sequence: CASSPLGQATYNEQFF.

The rearrangement uses TRBV11-3 and TRBJ2-1; D perhaps matches TRBD2 (6 bases). Germline V gene sequence: CDR1 SGHNT, CDR2 YENEEA. Trimming took off 4 bases at V and 6 bases at J, with 10 bases between the two ends. The CDR3 totals 13 residues. CDR3 sequence: CASSSTRRNEQFF. CDR3 nucleotide sequence: TGTGCCAGCAGCTCGACTAGGCGCAATGAGCAGTTCTTC.

The chain has TRBV24-1 and TRBJ2-1, with 12 bases aligning to TRBD2. Germline V lookup: CDR1 KGHDR, CDR2 SFDVKD. The CDR3 runs to 18 residues. V shed 4 bases, J shed 9 bases, and the junction held 15 bases outside the gene matches. CDR3 coding DNA: TGTGCCACCAGTGAGCCCCGACTAGCGGGGGAAGTCGCGGCTGAGCAGTTCTTC. Encoded protein: CATSEPRLAGEVAAEQFF.

This clone appeared a few times. CDR3 nucleotides: TGTGCCATCAGTGAGTCCCCGGGGGTGACCCAGTACTTC. This codes for CAISESPGVTQYF. The genes are TRBV10-3 and TRBJ2-5; possibly TRBD2 for D (6 bases). The CDR3 length is 13 residues. The ends were cut back, 0 bases at V and 7 bases at J, with 9 bases in the middle. CDR1 and CDR2 from the germline V gene are ENHRY and SYGVKD.

The chain employs TRBV7-2 and TRBJ2-3; 7 bases align to TRBD2. With V trimmed by 2 bases and J by 1 base, 3 bases remained unmatched. There are 15 residues in the CDR3. CDR1 SGHTA and CDR2 FQGNSA come from the germline V gene. The CDR3 sequence is CASSLKAGRTDTQYF. The CDR3 DNA is TGTGCCAGCAGCTTAAAAGCGGGACGCACAGATACGCAGTATTTT.

This chain links TRBV10-3 with TRBJ1-6; D possibly corresponds to TRBD1 (5 bases). Germline CDR1 reads ENHRY; CDR2 reads SYGVKD. V gave up 5 bases and J gave up 7 bases, with 6 bases separating them. The CDR3 is 12 amino acids. CDR3: CAISPGNSPLHF. The CDR3 DNA is TGTGCCATCAGTCCAGGGAATTCACCCCTCCACTTT.

This chain uses TRBV20-1 with TRBJ2-1; TRBD2 agrees at 8 bases. V shed 3 bases and J 6 bases; nucleotides not matched to a gene: 4. Germline V gene lookup returns CDR1 DFQATT and CDR2 SNEGSKA (reference sequence). The CDR3 contains 13 residues. The CDR3 protein is CSASSSGSNEQFF. The CDR3 DNA reads TGCAGTGCTAGTTCCAGCGGGAGCAATGAGCAGTTCTTC.

As for this clone: This specimen includes other DNA sequences encoding the same CDR3. The rearrangement uses TRBV19 and TRBJ1-1; TRBD1 aligns across 10 bases. Germline assignment: CDR1 LNHDA and CDR2 SQIVND (reference sequence). The CDR3 extends over 16 amino acids. The ends lost 2 bases at V and 0 bases at J; junction bases unmatched: 3. The CDR3 here is CASSIRTGGMNTEAFF. The DNA of the CDR3 is TGTGCCAGTAGTATACGGACAGGGGGGATGAACACTGAAGCTTTCTTT.

This clone appeared once. This chain uses TRBV21-1 with TRBJ1-6. TRBV21-1 is a pseudogene. This CDR3 comprises 17 residues. This chain's CDR3 is CASSKGRRIEDNSPLHF. In DNA form, the CDR3 reads TGTGCCAGCAGCAAAGGGAGGAGGATCGAAGATAATTCACCCCTCCACTTT.

This sequence joins TRBV5-5 and TRBJ1-2; no reliable D call. Trimming cost V 4 bases and J 0 bases, with 13 bases left between them. Germline V gene sequence: CDR1 SGHKS, CDR2 YYEKEE (reference sequence). CDR3 length: 15 amino acids. The CDR3 spells CASSLQAPTNYGYTF. DNA for the CDR3: TGTGCCAGCAGCCTCCAAGCCCCGACTAACTATGGCTACACCTTC.

The chain joins TRBV10-3 to TRBJ1-5; unclear D gene. Germline CDR1 is ENHRY and CDR2 is SYGVKD. The CDR3 length is 13 residues. Trimming shortened V by 8 bases and J by 4 bases, and 12 bases separated the two germline ends. CDR3 region: CAIARLANQPQHF. CDR3 DNA: TGTGCCATCGCCAGACTTGCGAATCAGCCCCAGCATTTT.

This clone was picked up a small number of times. The V and J genes are TRBV9 and TRBJ2-2; D gene unclear. The germline V gene has CDR1 SGDLS and CDR2 YYNGEE. Trimming pared 1 base from V and 8 bases from J, leaving 12 bases between. CDR3 size: 14 residues. CDR3 coding DNA: TGTGCCAGCAGCGTATATGAGCAGGCTGGGGAGCTGTTTTTT. Translated: CASSVYEQAGELFF.

This clone was picked up many times. J is TRBJ2-7 and V is TRBV6-2 or TRBV6-3, with D possibly being TRBD1 (6 bases). CDR3 length: 13 amino acids. V lost 4 bases and J 3 bases, leaving 10 bases between the germline ends. CDR1 MNHEY and CDR2 SVGEGT come from the germline V gene. The CDR3, as DNA: TGTGCCAGCAGTTTAACAGGGAACTACGAGCAGTACTTC. Translated: CASSLTGNYEQYF.

The rearrangement uses TRBV12-3 or TRBV12-4 and TRBJ1-1, with D perhaps TRBD1 (6 bases). V lost 4 bases and J 11 bases, leaving 14 bases between the germline ends. The CDR3 totals 12 residues. CDR3 in DNA: TGTGCCAGCAGTTACCTAGGGGGAAGTGCTTTCTTT. It is translated as CASSYLGGSAFF.

The chain couples TRBV6-5 to TRBJ1-1; 8 bases are shared with TRBD1. CDR3 length: 11 amino acids. Germline V lookup: CDR1 MNHEY, CDR2 SVGAGI. The ends lost 6 bases at V and 6 bases at J; junction bases unmatched: 0. The chain's CDR3 is CASRQGAEAFF. The CDR3 coding sequence is TGTGCCAGCAGACAGGGGGCTGAAGCTTTCTTT.

J is TRBJ1-4 and V is TRBV19, with D possibly matching TRBD1 (6 bases). CDR3 length: 12 amino acids. V shed 10 bases and J shed 8 bases, with 14 bases lying between them. The germline V gene encodes CDR1 LNHDA and CDR2 SQIVND (reference sequence). The CDR3 is CATRGASEKLFF. The DNA for the CDR3 is TGTGCCACTCGGGGGGCATCGGAAAAACTGTTTTTT. Together with reference TRBV19 and TRBJ1-4, the CDR3 gives the full variable domain: DGGITQSPKYLFRKEGQNVTLSCEQNLNHDAMYWYRQDPGQGLRLIYYSQIVNDFQKGDIAEGYSVSREKKESFPLTVTSAQKNPTAFYLCATRGASEKLFFGSGTQLSVL.

A single count supports this clone. The chain is built from TRBV28 and TRBJ1-2; TRBD1 might be the D (6 bases). V lost 11 bases to trimming and J lost 5 bases, with 21 bases between them. In germline, CDR1 is MDHEN, CDR2 SYDVKM. This CDR3 is 14 amino acids long. For the CDR3, the DNA is TGTGCCCACTCGCTCGGGGGGCCGCAGTATGGCTACACCTTC. Translation gives CAHSLGGPQYGYTF.

The chain uses TRBV7-2 and TRBJ1-2, with TRBD1 matching 8 bases. The germline V gene has CDR1 SGHTA and CDR2 FQGNSA. The CDR3 spans 13 residues. With V trimmed by 5 bases and J by 5 bases, 4 bases remained unmatched. This CDR3 reads CASSPGQEYGYTF. CDR3 nucleotide sequence: TGTGCCAGCAGCCCGGGACAGGAGTATGGCTACACCTTC.

This chain links TRBV19 with TRBJ2-7; 10 nucleotides match TRBD1. CDR3 size: 16 residues. With 4 bases clipped from V and 4 bases from J, the junction kept 10 bases outside the gene matches. Germline assignment: CDR1 LNHDA and CDR2 SQIVND (reference sequence). The CDR3 loop is CASSTRPGQGRYEQYF. CDR3 nucleotide sequence: TGTGCCAGTAGTACACGCCCGGGACAGGGGAGGTACGAGCAGTACTTC. Filled out from reference TRBV19 and TRBJ2-7, the complete variable domain reads DGGITQSPKYLFRKEGQNVTLSCEQNLNHDAMYWYRQDPGQGLRLIYYSQIVNDFQKGDIAEGYSVSREKKESFPLTVTSAQKNPTAFYLCASSTRPGQGRYEQYFGPGTRLTVT.

The chain couples TRBV11-3 to TRBJ2-1, with D uncertain. The V end was cut by 5 bases, the J end by 9 bases, with 8 bases between. The CDR3 runs to 11 residues. Germline V lookup: CDR1 SGHNT, CDR2 YENEEA. As DNA, the CDR3 is TGTGCCAGCAGCCGCGAGGTTGAGCAGTTCTTC. Residues: CASSREVEQFF. Full variable domain (outside the CDR3, taken from reference TRBV11-3 and TRBJ2-1): EAGVVQSPRYKIIEKKQPVAFWCNPISGHNTLYWYLQNLGQGPELLIRYENEEAVDDSQLPKDRFSAERLKGVDSTLKIQPAELGDSAVYLCASSREVEQFFGPGTRLTVL.

The chain combines TRBV2 with TRBJ2-5; D assignment may be TRBD1 or TRBD2 (6 bases each). Trimming pared 6 bases from V and 3 bases from J, leaving 14 bases between. CDR3 length: 14 amino acids. CDR1 SNHLY and CDR2 FYNNEI come from the germline V gene. The CDR3 here is CASSEQGGEETQYF. CDR3 DNA: TGTGCCAGCAGCGAACAGGGAGGAGAAGAGACCCAGTACTTC.

The chain is built from TRBV5-1 and TRBJ2-3; a weak D match, TRBD1 (6 bases). Germline V gene sequence: CDR1 SGHRS, CDR2 YFSETQ. The V end lost 0 bases, the J end lost 6 bases, and 11 bases lay between the germline ends. This CDR3 comprises 14 residues. CDR3 sequence (DNA): TGCGCCAGCAGCTTGGGACAGGACTGGGATACGCAGTATTTT. As protein: CASSLGQDWDTQYF.

The CDR3 protein is CASSHLPPGSYNSPLHF. The CDR3 bases are TGTGCCAGCAGCCATTTACCCCCGGGGTCATATAATTCACCCCTCCACTTT. The chain is built from TRBV3-1 (or the pseudogene TRBV3-2) and TRBJ1-6; D gene ambiguous. The CDR3 covers 17 residues. The germline gives CDR1 LGHDT, CDR2 YNNKEL (reference sequence). The V and J ends lost 3 bases and 4 bases respectively, with 16 bases between them.

The chain links TRBV7-6 to TRBJ2-2; the match to TRBD1 covers 7 bases. The CDR3 runs to 15 residues. V shed 4 bases, J shed 0 bases, and the junction held 2 bases outside the gene matches. In germline, CDR1 is SGHVS, CDR2 FNYEAQ. DNA of the CDR3: TGTGCCAGCAGCTGGGGGACAGCGAACACCGGGGAGCTGTTTTTT. Amino acid sequence: CASSWGTANTGELFF.

The chain uses TRBV2 and TRBJ1-5, with 8 nucleotides matching TRBD1. CDR3 length: 13 residues. V lost 4 bases, J lost 7 bases, and 3 bases stayed unmatched. The germline V gene encodes CDR1 SNHLY and CDR2 FYNNEI. CDR3 sequence (DNA): TGTGCCAGCAGTGTACAGGGGGGGCAGCCCCAGCATTTT. Amino acid sequence: CASSVQGGQPQHF.

The chain combines TRBV10-3 with TRBJ1-6, with TRBD1 as a possible D gene (5 bases). This CDR3 contains 14 residues. V was pared by 10 bases and J by 10 bases, with 20 bases between. CDR1 ENHRY and CDR2 SYGVKD come from the germline V gene. CDR3 protein: CASSNDRVGSPLHF. In DNA form, the CDR3 reads TGTGCCAGCTCTAACGACAGAGTAGGATCACCCCTCCACTTT.

The V call is TRBV12-3 or TRBV12-4, the J call TRBJ1-4; D gene uncertain. This CDR3 has 13 amino acids. With 3 bases removed from V and 8 bases from J, the gap between germline ends came to 10 bases. The CDR3 region is CASSLARGEKLFF. For the CDR3, the DNA is TGTGCCAGCAGTTTGGCCCGCGGCGAAAAACTGTTTTTT.

This clone was observed once. The chain recombines TRBV6-5 with TRBJ1-2; 10 bases fit TRBD1. The CDR3 has 15 amino acids. With 6 bases clipped from V and 5 bases from J, the junction kept 9 bases outside the gene matches. CDR1 is MNHEY, CDR2 SVGAGI, per germline. CDR3 residues: CASRGGQGIGYGYTF. The CDR3 DNA reads TGTGCCAGCAGGGGGGGACAGGGGATTGGGTATGGCTACACCTTC.

V is TRBV6-6 and J is TRBJ2-5, with D maybe TRBD2 (6 bases). V was pared by 2 bases and J by 2 bases, with 9 bases between. From germline, CDR1 is MNHNY and CDR2 SVGAGI (reference sequence). This CDR3 contains 14 residues. The DNA of the CDR3 is TGTGCCAGCAGTTACCGGGACTTGCAAGAGACCCAGTACTTC. Translating gives CASSYRDLQETQYF.

This chain connects TRBV15 to TRBJ2-3; 11 nucleotides line up with TRBD2. Trimming took 0 bases from V and 5 from J; bases not matched to a gene: 7. This CDR3 has 17 amino acids. Germline lookup yields CDR1 LNHNV and CDR2 YYDKDF (reference sequence). The CDR3 DNA follows: TGTGCCACCAGCAGAGAATTAGCGGGAGGGCCGGGAGATACGCAGTATTTT. This translates into CATSRELAGGPGDTQYF.

For the CDR3, the DNA is TGTGCCAGCAGTTACTCCACTAGACTAGCGGAGATCACAGATACGCAGTATTTT. Translating gives CASSYSTRLAEITDTQYF. The V call is TRBV6-2 or TRBV6-3, the J call TRBJ2-3, with 9 nucleotides matching TRBD2. From germline, CDR1 is MNHEY and CDR2 SVGEGT. The CDR3 sequence is 18 residues long. With V trimmed by 0 bases and J by 2 bases, 9 bases remained unmatched.

The genes are TRBV9 and TRBJ2-1; unclear D gene. Per the germline V gene, CDR1 is SGDLS and CDR2 is YYNGEE. This CDR3 has 14 amino acids. Trimming stripped 0 bases from V and 7 bases from J, with 11 bases between. The CDR3 bases are TGTGCCAGCAGCGTAGAACCGGGTGGTAATGAGCAGTTCTTC. Translating gives CASSVEPGGNEQFF.